The 21 T cell receptor beta chains reported below all come from one sample, sequenced in a study of Ad26.COV2.S vaccination and SARS-CoV-2 variants. Treatment given: about 20 received Ad26.COV2.S at low or high dose, single or two shots; roughly five received placebo; per-sample allocation not given. All samples were drawn on day 63, counting from the first vaccine or placebo injection. Assay used: immunoSEQ multiplex PCR; TCRdb lists only in-frame clones, some missing. The sample holds about 320,000 clones; roughly 84% are singletons and the top ten take under 2%. Sequenced here: peripheral blood, sampled in a trial of Ad26.COV2.S vaccine versus placebo. The receptors originated from a person between 18 and 59 years old who received the Ad26.COV2.S COVID-19 vaccine or a placebo.

The J gene is TRBJ2-6, the V gene TRBV6-1; 7 bases fit TRBD1. CDR1 and CDR2 (germline): MNHNS, SASEGT. CDR3 length: 18 residues. V trimming: 2 bases; J trimming: 0 bases; junction bases outside the gene matches: 7. Written as DNA, the CDR3 is TGTGCCAGCAGTGAACGACAGGGCTCGATCTCTGGGGCCAACGTCCTGACTTTC. Its translation is CASSERQGSISGANVLTF.

The rearrangement joins TRBV30 to TRBJ1-1; no firm D call. The CDR3 runs to 11 residues. The germline gives CDR1 GTSNPN, CDR2 SVGIG (reference sequence). The V end lost 2 bases, the J end lost 8 bases, and 9 bases lay between the germline ends. As DNA, the CDR3 is TGTGCCTGGAGTCATAAGGGCGAAGCTTTCTTT. Translated, it gives CAWSHKGEAFF.

This clone has only a few counts. CDR3 residues: CASSYGTSGYEQYF. CDR3 in DNA: TGTGCCAGCAGTTACGGGACTAGCGGCTACGAGCAGTACTTC. The chain joins TRBV6-2 or TRBV6-3 to TRBJ2-7; 11 bases agree with TRBD2. CDR1 MNHEY and CDR2 SVGEGT come from the germline V gene. CDR3 length: 14 amino acids. After removal of 2 bases from V and 3 bases from J, the junction contained 0 bases not matched to a gene.

This clone was counted only a few times. The chain couples TRBV7-9 to TRBJ2-7, with D uncertain. Trimming shortened V by 7 bases and J by 2 bases, and 15 bases separated the two germline ends. The CDR3 contains 14 residues. Germline values: CDR1 SEHNR, CDR2 FQNEAQ (reference sequence). The CDR3 nucleotides read TGTGCCAGCACCGACGCCGGGTCCCCCTACGAGCAGTACTTC. This encodes CASTDAGSPYEQYF.

The gene calls are TRBV18 and TRBJ2-7; TRBD1 matches at 9 bases. This CDR3 has 14 amino acids. Losses at the gene ends were 6 bases for V and 7 bases for J; bases not matched to a gene: 10. In germline, CDR1 is KGHSH, CDR2 LQKENI. CDR3 in amino acids: CASSAGQGTGEQYF. The CDR3 coding sequence is TGTGCCAGCTCGGCTGGACAGGGGACTGGGGAGCAGTACTTC. The full variable domain, completed using reference TRBV18 and TRBJ2-7, is NAGVMQNPRHLVRRRGQEARLRCSPMKGHSHVYWYRQLPEEGLKFMVYLQKENIIDESGMPKERFSAEFPKEGPSILRIQQVVRGDSAAYFCASSAGQGTGEQYFGPGTRLTVT.

CDR3 DNA sequence: TGTGCCAGCAGCCCCCGGGGGTTCTATGGCTACACCTTC. Translating it yields CASSPRGFYGYTF. This chain connects TRBV7-2 to TRBJ1-2; perhaps TRBD1 as D (5 bases). The germline V gene encodes CDR1 SGHTA and CDR2 FQGNSA. The length of the CDR3 is 13 residues. Trimming stripped 5 bases from V and 4 bases from J, with 11 bases between.

This rearrangement joins TRBV25-1 to TRBJ1-6, with a weak D call TRBD1 (6 bases). The germline V gene has CDR1 MGHDK and CDR2 SYGVNS. V was clipped by 1 base and J by 6 bases, with 10 bases between them. This CDR3 contains 15 residues. Here the CDR3 reads CASSESQGSNSPLHF. CDR3 sequence (DNA): TGTGCCAGCAGTGAATCGCAGGGGAGTAATTCACCCCTCCACTTT. Complete variable domain (other parts from reference TRBV25-1 and TRBJ1-6): EADIYQTPRYLVIGTGKKITLECSQTMGHDKMYWYQQDPGMELHLIHYSYGVNSTEKGDLSSESTVSRIRTEHFPLTLESARPSHTSQYLCASSESQGSNSPLHFGNGTRLTVT.

The chain employs TRBV5-1 and TRBJ2-7, with a possible D match to TRBD1 (5 bases). V dropped 4 bases and J dropped 5 bases, with 13 bases sitting between them. The CDR3 sequence is 13 residues long. Germline loops: CDR1 SGHRS, CDR2 YFSETQ. The CDR3 reads CASSNPLGDEQYF. DNA of the CDR3: TGCGCCAGCAGCAACCCTCTAGGGGACGAGCAGTACTTC. Filled out from reference TRBV5-1 and TRBJ2-7, the complete variable domain reads KAGVTQTPRYLIKTRGQQVTLSCSPISGHRSVSWYQQTPGQGLQFLFEYFSETQRNKGNFPGRFSGRQFSNSRSEMNVSTLELGDSALYLCASSNPLGDEQYFGPGTRLTVT.

J is TRBJ1-5 and V is TRBV10-3; maybe TRBD1 (5 bases). The CDR3 length is 13 residues. In germline, CDR1 is ENHRY, CDR2 SYGVKD. The ends were cut back, 6 bases at V and 8 bases at J, with 14 bases in the middle. The CDR3, as DNA: TGTGCCATCAGCCCCGGGGCTAGCGAGCCCCAGCATTTT. Amino acid sequence: CAISPGASEPQHF.

V usage is TRBV6-5 and J usage is TRBJ1-1; no clear D gene. The V end lost 6 bases, the J end lost 3 bases, and 11 bases lay between the germline ends. This CDR3 has 13 amino acids. From germline, CDR1 is MNHEY and CDR2 SVGAGI. CDR3 in DNA: TGTGCCAGCAGGGTCGATAGGGACACTGAAGCTTTCTTT. Protein: CASRVDRDTEAFF.

The chain has TRBV5-4 and TRBJ2-2; D is unclear. The CDR3 spans 13 residues. Trimming removed 1 base from V and 6 bases from J, with 7 bases in between. Germline assignment: CDR1 SGHNT and CDR2 YYREEE (reference sequence). CDR3 in DNA: TGTGCCAGCAGCTTGAGGTGGGCCGGGGAGCTGTTTTTT. Residues: CASSLRWAGELFF. The full variable domain, completed using reference TRBV5-4 and TRBJ2-2, is ETGVTQSPTHLIKTRGQQVTLRCSSQSGHNTVSWYQQALGQGPQFIFQYYREEENGRGNFPPRFSGLQFPNYSSELNVNALELDDSALYLCASSLRWAGELFFGEGSRLTVL.

The V call is TRBV5-5, the J call TRBJ2-5; D gene unclear. This CDR3 contains 16 residues. The ends were cut back, 5 bases at V and 3 bases at J, with 20 bases in the middle. Germline assignment: CDR1 SGHKS and CDR2 YYEKEE (reference sequence). The CDR3 DNA is TGTGCCAGCAGTGTGGGCCGGCCGGCCGGAAAAGAGACCCAGTACTTC. Translation gives CASSVGRPAGKETQYF.

The V call is TRBV5-5, the J call TRBJ2-7, with D unresolved. CDR1 is SGHKS and CDR2 is YYEKEE in the germline V gene (reference sequence). V was clipped by 2 bases and J by 0 bases, with 6 bases between them. The CDR3 spans 13 residues. The CDR3 DNA follows: TGTGCCAGCAGCTTCACTTTCTCCTACGAGCAGTACTTC. Its translation: CASSFTFSYEQYF.

The chain has TRBV7-2 and TRBJ2-3; a weak D match, TRBD2 (6 bases). The ends were cut back, 0 bases at V and 1 base at J, with 11 bases in the middle. The CDR3 runs 16 residues. Germline V gene sequence: CDR1 SGHTA, CDR2 FQGNSA. This chain's CDR3 is CASSLALGGRTDTQYF. The CDR3 DNA sequence: TGTGCCAGCAGCTTAGCGCTCGGGGGACGCACAGATACGCAGTATTTT.

This chain links TRBV7-8 with TRBJ2-3; 9 bases align to TRBD2. Germline CDR1 SGHVS, CDR2 FQNEAQ. The CDR3 totals 15 residues. The junction had 8 bases not matched to a gene; V was cut back by 6 bases and J by 4 bases. The CDR3 sequence: CASRGASGVPDTQYF. CDR3 in DNA: TGTGCCAGCAGGGGGGCTAGCGGGGTTCCAGATACGCAGTATTTT.

The chain employs TRBV18 and TRBJ2-3; D gene uncertain. Germline V lookup: CDR1 KGHSH, CDR2 LQKENI. The V and J ends lost 2 bases and 2 bases respectively, with 8 bases between them. CDR3 length: 14 residues. As DNA, the CDR3 is TGTGCCAGCTCACCAAACTCGGACACAGATACGCAGTATTTT. Its protein is CASSPNSDTDTQYF.

The gene calls are TRBV3-1 (or the pseudogene TRBV3-2) and TRBJ2-5; D remains ambiguous. This CDR3 is 13 amino acids long. The germline V gene encodes CDR1 LGHDT and CDR2 YNNKEL (reference sequence). Trimming removed 2 bases from V and 5 bases from J, with 9 bases in between. DNA for the CDR3: TGTGCCAGCAGCCAAAGGTCTGGGGAGACCCAGTACTTC. Translating it yields CASSQRSGETQYF.

The rearrangement joins TRBV29-1 to TRBJ2-3; 14 bases are shared with TRBD2. CDR3 length: 21 amino acids. Germline CDR1 reads SQVTM; CDR2 reads ANQGSEA. J lost 8 bases, V lost 2 bases, and 24 bases had no gene match. The CDR3 is CSVELFGTSGGPITSLATQYF. DNA for the CDR3: TGCAGCGTTGAATTATTTGGGACTAGCGGGGGCCCCATAACCTCTCTTGCTACGCAGTATTTT.

The V gene is TRBV5-6, the J gene TRBJ2-1; D is unresolved. Germline V gene lookup returns CDR1 SGHDT and CDR2 YYEEEE. V was pared by 0 bases and J by 10 bases, with 8 bases between. The CDR3 has 12 amino acids. CDR3 bases: TGTGCCAGCAGCTTGGCCAGAAGGGAGCAGTTCTTC. The encoded protein is CASSLARREQFF.

This clone was detected only once. The chain has TRBV5-4 and TRBJ2-3, with D perhaps TRBD1 or TRBD2 (7 bases each). The CDR3 covers 15 residues. Trimming left V 4 bases short and J 1 base short, with 13 bases between. Germline-derived CDR1 and CDR2 are SGHNT and YYREEE (reference sequence). The CDR3 DNA follows: TGTGCCAGCAGCCAGGGGGGAGGGGGCACAGATACGCAGTATTTT. Translated, it gives CASSQGGGGTDTQYF.

The rearrangement links TRBV11-2 to TRBJ2-5; D is perhaps TRBD1 (6 bases). The V gene lost 5 bases and the J gene lost 2 bases, with 18 bases spanning the gap. The CDR3 runs 16 residues. The germline gives CDR1 SGHAT, CDR2 FQNNGV. For the CDR3, the DNA is TGTGCCAGCAGCGAAGGGGGACGGCTAGCTCAAGAGACCCAGTACTTC. It specifies CASSEGGRLAQETQYF.